The text below deals with one T cell receptor (beta chain). There are a few counts of this clonotype. This receptor's antigen is unknown. Within one base of it there is no much larger clone, and no base qualities were kept. TCR beta CDR3 regions were amplified from RNA transcripts. The TCR CDR3 was subjected to a first round of RT-PCR using the HTBI primer set and the Qiagen OneStep RT-PCR kit. Libraries were constructed in a second round of multiplex PCR, after which size selection and purification were performed. Sequencing of the libraries was done on an Illumina HiSeq2000 using paired-end 100 bp reads. Regarding the original processing steps: SOAPnuke was used to process the raw data, with reads discarded if the reads contained adapters or uncalled bases, had a mean Phred below 15, or lacked an exact constant-primer or identifier match. COPE v1.2.5 was used to merge the high-quality paired reads, and each unique nucleotide sequence was defined as a clonotype. MiTCR v1.1 was used to align the clonotypes against IMGT TRBV, TRBD and TRBJ reference segments. Analysis was restricted to V-J combinations with a frequency above 0.0001, which covered just over 98% of repertoires. A TCS score was defined as the ratio between F50 (clonal expansion) and ExV (chaos), using BLOSUM62-based TCRdist between CDR3 peptides within each V-J. Welch's t-statistics and random forest reduced roughly 530 V-J features to 10 to 15, which were used in a naive Bayes classifier (R e1071). TCRdb reanalyzed the raw reads on its own, using fastp at Q25 for trimming and MiXCR for clone calling, and kept in-frame beta chains. All rows with the same CDR3 protein become a single entry with the most common DNA and genes. None of the V and J calls come from the authors' own analysis; TCRdb made them. This sample is represented by approximately 710,000 distinct CDR3 sequences; 15% to 20% of them were singletons. Around 15% of the sample goes to the ten largest clones.

The CDR3 runs 15 amino acids, cysteine and phenylalanine included. The retained sequence is limited to the CDR3, 45 bases, with the frame set at the first base. V has 0 bases trimmed and J has 3 bases trimmed; junction bases matching no gene number 4. CDR1 and CDR2 were assigned from the germline V gene as MNHEY and SVGAGI. Stable Graves' hyperthyroidism was defined as the absence of progression to ophthalmopathy over 18 months of follow-up. Hyperthyroidism patients were newly diagnosed, had a disease duration of under 2 months, and were aged 18 to 65 years. Exclusion was applied to patients with uncontrolled infections, other autoimmune diseases, pregnancy or lactation. Clinical symptoms, serum thyroxine and TRAb, thyroid ultrasound, and orbital computed tomography formed the basis for the diagnoses. PBMCs were separated from roughly 9.3 ml of fresh peripheral blood using Ficoll-Paque density gradient centrifugation. Total RNA was extracted using Trizol reagent, and RNA quality was assessed on an Agilent 2100 Bioanalyzer.

The data were taken from a study of T cells in Graves' hyperthyroidism and ophthalmopathy (dated 2019 in TCRdb). Turning to the overall study: Peripheral blood was sampled at the time of initial diagnosis, prior to any treatment. According to the paper, TCR Vbeta CDR3 sequencing was carried out on over 130 peripheral blood samples, which came from fewer than 50 ophthalmopathy, roughly 75 hyperthyroidism and 17 progressor patients. Whether ophthalmopathy could be predicted prospectively was tested in an independent validation cohort made up of 18 hyperthyroidism patients plus 17 patients who later progressed to ophthalmopathy. Thyroid tissue and blood T-cell repertoires from six Graves' hyperthyroidism patients were also compared in the study. The approximately 98 discovery patients were randomly divided into training and test sets at a 7:3 ratio. After sampling, hyperthyroidism patients received methimazole starting at 30 mg daily, and ophthalmopathy patients received high-dose intravenous methylprednisolone. A discovery cohort of about a hundred patients, 43 with Graves' ophthalmopathy and more than 55 with stable Graves' hyperthyroidism, was used to find distinguishing TCR V-J signatures. Study-level results and caveats: Most expanded thyroid clonotypes (frequency above 0.001) were also found in blood, which suggests that blood repertoires may mirror thyroid immune responses. No statistical method was used to set the sample size in advance, and investigators knew the group allocation. A 13 V-J signature model separated ophthalmopathy from stable hyperthyroidism, with 87.88% sensitivity and about 81% specificity in cross-validation and 80%/75% in testing. In validation, the model predicted progression to ophthalmopathy with over 60% sensitivity and 72% to 85% specificity, a median of 6.5 months before onset.

Sample: blood. Recombination linked TRBV6-5 to TRBJ2-7, and TRBD2 matches 8 of the central bases. This TCR derives from a man between 45 and 60 years old with Graves' hyperthyroidism. The DNA reads as follows: TGTGCCAGCAGTTACTCCGGGACTAGGGTCTACGAGCAGTACTTC. Protein translation: CASSYSGTRVYEQYF.